Given below is one T cell receptor beta chain in context. The antigen is undetermined. Trimming removed 2 bases at V and 10 bases at J, with 11 bases between. The CDR3 covers 12 residues. Per the germline V gene, CDR1 is SEHNR and CDR2 is FQNEAQ (reference sequence). This entry belongs to a study of cytomegalovirus exposure and HLA in healthy donors. Regarding the study as a whole: Reportedly, cytomegalovirus status was diagnosed with high sensitivity and specificity. Rare TCR sequences predominated, though certain public TCRs were found in many donors.

The repertoire was sequenced with immunoSEQ multiplex PCR; TCRdb's copy has only in-frame clones and lacks some. The data contain roughly 250,000 clones, 87% of them singletons. The source material was PBMCs. The chain joins TRBV7-9 to TRBJ1-1; D is possibly TRBD1 (6 bases). This clonotype was sampled from a man between 18 and 29 years old in good health and CMV-seronegative. CDR3 sequence (DNA): TGTGCCAGCAGCTTATTGGGGGCCCCAGCTTTCTTT. This gives the protein CASSLLGAPAFF. The complete variable domain, with remaining parts taken from reference TRBV7-9 and TRBJ1-1, reads DTGVSQNPRHKITKRGQNVTFRCDPISEHNRLYWYRQTLGQGPEFLTYFQNEAQLEKSRLLSDRFSAERPKGSFSTLEIQRTEQGDSAMYLCASSLLGAPAFFGQGTRLTVV.